This T cell receptor beta chain was observed in a study of T cell changes during pregnancy in multiple sclerosis. The table came from immunoSEQ multiplex PCR; TCRdb's copy has only in-frame clones and leaves some out. The repertoire consists of 25,000 to 30,000 clones, with under 90% occurring once and the leading ten covering roughly 0.6%. This receptor was identified in a female donor in good health, enrolled as a control in a pregnancy study. This sample comprised CD4+ T cells from peripheral blood mononuclear cells, obtained in the first trimester of pregnancy.

The CDR3 DNA reads as TGTGCCAGCAGCCAACGCCTAGCCATAAACACCGGGGAGCTGTTTTTT. Its translation is CASSQRLAINTGELFF. This rearrangement joins TRBV14 to TRBJ2-2; D may be TRBD2 (5 bases). The CDR3 is made up of 16 amino acids. Germline CDR1 and CDR2: SGHDN and FVKESK. Trimming shortened V by 2 bases and J by 2 bases, and 12 bases separated the two germline ends.